The 32 T cell receptor beta chains in this list originate from one sample, sequenced in a study of T-cell reconstitution after alpha-beta-depleted transplantation in children (dated by TCRdb to about 2016). Libraries came from PCR. The run used an Illumina HiSeq 2500. Molecular barcoding was employed in the preparation of TCR libraries, with unique molecular identifiers being used to normalize TCRbeta repertoire quantification. TCRdb's own reprocessing of the public reads used fastp at Q25 and MiXCR and kept productive beta chains. Rows merge per CDR3 protein into single entries with the most common DNA and genes. Here the sample has approximately 270,000 distinct CDR3 sequences; 9.9% occur a single time. Roughly a tenth of the sample is held by the ten biggest clonotypes. Specimen: PBMCs from the stem cell graft donor, collected from the stem cell graft. The receptors shown here come from a human donor who donated a stem cell graft to a child with SCID.

Ten or more counts support this clonotype. In DNA, the CDR3 is TGTGCCAGCAGACAGGGGTCCTCGAACACCGGGGAGCTGTTTTTT. Residues: CASRQGSSNTGELFF. The V call is TRBV6-1, the J call TRBJ2-2; TRBD1 agrees at 7 bases. The CDR3 is made up of 15 amino acids. Trimming at V came to 6 bases and at J to 0 bases, leaving 4 bases not matched to a gene. The germline CDR1 and CDR2 sequences are MNHNS and SASEGT.

This chain joins TRBV7-7 and TRBJ2-5; weak D call: TRBD2 (5 bases). Germline V CDR1 and CDR2: SSHAT, FNYEAQ (reference sequence). V was cut by 3 bases and J by 3 bases, with 8 bases left in between. The CDR3 consists of 13 residues. In nucleotides, the CDR3 is TGTGCCAGCAGCTTGTCTAGCAAAGAGACCCAGTACTTC. The encoded protein is CASSLSSKETQYF.

This clonotype has only a few counts. CDR3 sequence (DNA): TGTGCCAGCCGTCGGCCCGATCGCCCCTACGAGCAGTACTTC. Translating it yields CASRRPDRPYEQYF. V gene TRBV6-1 combines with J gene TRBJ2-7; D unresolved. This CDR3 is 14 amino acids long. V shed 8 bases and J shed 2 bases, with 16 bases lying between them. The germline gives CDR1 MNHNS, CDR2 SASEGT.

J is TRBJ1-1 and V is TRBV11-2; a possible D gene is TRBD1 (5 bases). V was cut by 5 bases and J by 0 bases, with 10 bases left in between. From germline, CDR1 is SGHAT and CDR2 FQNNGV. The CDR3 runs 14 residues. This CDR3 is CASSRTGLNTEAFF. The CDR3, as DNA: TGTGCCAGCAGCCGGACGGGGCTGAACACTGAAGCTTTCTTT. Looking up the rest from reference TRBV11-2 and TRBJ1-1 gives the full variable domain: EAGVAQSPRYKIIEKRQSVAFWCNPISGHATLYWYQQILGQGPKLLIQFQNNGVVDDSQLPKDRFSAERLKGVDSTLKIQPAKLEDSAVYLCASSRTGLNTEAFFGQGTRLTVV.

The chain employs TRBV7-8 and TRBJ1-2; D possibly corresponds to TRBD1 (5 bases). The CDR3 spans 13 residues. The germline V and J ends were trimmed by 4 bases and 8 bases, with 14 bases remaining between them. The V gene's germline CDR1 is SGHVS and CDR2 FQNEAQ. CDR3 coding DNA: TGTGCCAGCAGCTCGAGACAGAGCGCCGGCTACACCTTC. Translated, it gives CASSSRQSAGYTF.

This clonotype showed up just a few times. The junction differs from germline at one of its ends, possibly a read error. The CDR3 nucleotides are TGTGCCAGCAGCAAAGATGCTCGGAACGAGCAGTACTTC. The encoded protein is CASSKDARNEQYF. The chain has TRBV3-1 and TRBJ2-7; no definite D call. This CDR3 has 13 residues. The germline V gene has CDR1 LGHDT and CDR2 YNNKEL (reference sequence).

This clonotype was recorded a few times. The V and J genes are TRBV5-1 and TRBJ2-1; 9 bases fit TRBD2. J gave up 4 bases and V 7 bases, and 9 bases lay outside the gene matches. The CDR3 extends over 15 amino acids. Germline-derived CDR1 and CDR2 are SGHRS and YFSETQ. CDR3 loop: CASGAQRGAYNEQFF. The DNA of the CDR3 is TGCGCCAGCGGAGCTCAGCGGGGGGCTTACAATGAGCAGTTCTTC.

This clonotype appeared many times. The V and J genes are TRBV5-1 and TRBJ2-5, with D unclear. The germline V and J ends were trimmed by 0 bases and 5 bases, with 8 bases remaining between them. CDR1 is SGHRS, CDR2 YFSETQ, per germline. The CDR3 loop spans 13 amino acids. The CDR3 loop is CASSLDSRETQYF. For the CDR3, the DNA is TGCGCCAGCAGCTTGGATAGCAGGGAGACCCAGTACTTC.

This clonotype was counted a few times. V and J are TRBV6-1 and TRBJ2-7, with unresolved D. V lost 5 bases to trimming and J lost 2 bases, with 13 bases between them. The CDR3 is made up of 14 amino acids. CDR1 and CDR2 (germline): MNHNS, SASEGT. CDR3 in amino acids: CASSPVAGPYEQYF. CDR3 sequence (DNA): TGTGCCAGCAGTCCCGTGGCAGGACCCTACGAGCAGTACTTC.

The table lists this clonotype with a few counts. The chain recombines TRBV12-3 or TRBV12-4 with TRBJ2-3; tentatively, D is TRBD2 (6 bases). This CDR3 is built from 15 residues. Trimming cost V 4 bases and J 0 bases, with 11 bases left between them. CDR3: CASSSGDRSTDTQYF. In nucleotides, the CDR3 is TGTGCCAGCAGTTCGGGGGACCGTAGCACAGATACGCAGTATTTT.

This clonotype was picked up many times. This chain uses TRBV7-9 with TRBJ2-3; 7 bases agree with TRBD1. The CDR3 contains 15 residues. Germline assignment: CDR1 SEHNR and CDR2 FQNEAQ (reference sequence). The trim removed 1 base at V and 1 base at J, leaving 2 bases unmatched. CDR3: CASSLDRGGTDTQYF. The CDR3 nucleotides read TGTGCCAGCAGCTTAGACAGGGGTGGCACAGATACGCAGTATTTT.

The CDR3 loop reads CASSQDRDRGYEQYF. In DNA, the CDR3 is TGTGCCAGCAGCCAAGACCGGGACAGGGGCTACGAGCAGTACTTC. The chain combines TRBV3-1 with TRBJ2-7, with 10 bases matching TRBD1. Looked up from germline, CDR1 is LGHDT and CDR2 is YNNKEL (reference sequence). V shed 0 bases, J shed 3 bases, and the junction held 2 bases outside the gene matches. CDR3 length: 15 amino acids.

The chain has TRBV7-2 and TRBJ2-5; tentatively, D is TRBD2 (8 bases). From germline, CDR1 is SGHTA and CDR2 FQGNSA. The CDR3 has 14 residues. The V end was cut by 7 bases, the J end by 9 bases, with 21 bases between. The CDR3 reads CASTIAGPQGAQYF. The CDR3 nucleotides read TGTGCCAGCACAATAGCGGGGCCCCAGGGGGCCCAGTACTTC. The variable domain in full, with the rest retrieved from reference TRBV7-2 and TRBJ2-5, is GAGVSQSPSNKVTEKGKDVELRCDPISGHTALYWYRQSLGQGLEFLIYFQGNSAPDKSGLPSDRFSAERTGGSVSTLTIQRTQQEDSAVYLCASTIAGPQGAQYFGPGTRLLVL.

This clonotype was seen ten or more times. J is TRBJ2-2 and V is TRBV5-5; D remains ambiguous. CDR3 length equals 15 residues. Trimming shortened V by 0 bases and J by 5 bases, and 11 bases separated the two germline ends. From germline, CDR1 is SGHKS and CDR2 YYEKEE (reference sequence). DNA for the CDR3: TGTGCCAGCAGCTTGGCCGGGCTTAGTACCGGGGAGCTGTTTTTT. Translation gives CASSLAGLSTGELFF.

The chain combines TRBV2 with TRBJ1-1; 9 nucleotides line up with TRBD1. The V segment lost 2 bases and the J segment 5 bases; nucleotides outside the gene matches: 6. This CDR3 spans 15 amino acids. CDR1 and CDR2 (germline): SNHLY, FYNNEI. The CDR3 nucleotides are TGTGCCAGCAGTGAATCCGGGACAGGGCTTACTGAAGCTTTCTTT. The encoded protein is CASSESGTGLTEAFF.

The chain uses TRBV6-1 and TRBJ2-5, with D perhaps being TRBD1 or TRBD2 (6 bases each). Trimming left V 7 bases short and J 5 bases short, with 17 bases between. Per germline, CDR1 MNHNS and CDR2 SASEGT. The CDR3 consists of 14 residues. CDR3 sequence (DNA): TGTGCCAGCATTCTAACGGGGGCAAGGGAGACCCAGTACTTC. It encodes CASILTGARETQYF.

This clonotype was seen only a few times. The gene calls are TRBV7-9 and TRBJ2-1; D is possibly TRBD1 or TRBD2 (5 bases each). Germline V lookup: CDR1 SEHNR, CDR2 FQNEAQ (reference sequence). Between the trimmed V and J ends, which lost 1 base and 2 bases, there was a span of 12 bases. The CDR3 extends over 16 amino acids. The CDR3 bases are TGTGCCAGCAGCTTAGTCCCCCGGGGCCCCTACAATGAGCAGTTCTTC. Translated, it gives CASSLVPRGPYNEQFF.

The V and J genes are TRBV3-1 and TRBJ1-6; D might be TRBD1 (6 bases). V dropped 2 bases and J dropped 7 bases, with 9 bases sitting between them. The germline CDR1 and CDR2 sequences are LGHDT and YNNKEL (reference sequence). This CDR3 is 14 amino acids long. CDR3 in DNA: TGTGCCAGCAGCCAACGGACAGACAATTCACCCCTCCACTTT. Protein: CASSQRTDNSPLHF.

This clonotype was counted at least ten times. The chain has TRBV15 and TRBJ2-7, with a weak D call TRBD1 (5 bases). V gave up 2 bases and J gave up 0 bases, with 11 bases separating them. The CDR3 has 15 amino acids. Germline V CDR1 and CDR2: LNHNV, YYDKDF (reference sequence). CDR3 region: CATSRQGIISYEQYF. CDR3 nucleotides: TGTGCCACCAGCAGACAGGGCATCATCTCCTACGAGCAGTACTTC.

Ten or more counts support this clonotype. The chain uses TRBV4-1 and TRBJ1-1; D gene unclear. CDR3 length equals 14 residues. CDR1 and CDR2 from the germline V gene are MGHRA and YSYEKL. Trimming removed 4 bases at V and 1 base at J, with 10 bases between. CDR3 nucleotide sequence: TGCGCCAGCAGCCTAGGTAACGGGAACACTGAAGCTTTCTTT. As protein: CASSLGNGNTEAFF.

Many counts were recorded for this clonotype. The chain has TRBV10-3 and TRBJ2-3; 8 bases match TRBD2. This CDR3 comprises 15 residues. The V gene's germline CDR1 is ENHRY and CDR2 SYGVKD. Losses at the gene ends were 6 bases for V and 0 bases for J; bases not matched to a gene: 5. Here the CDR3 DNA reads TGTGCCATCAGACGTAGCGGGGATAGCACAGATACGCAGTATTTT. Protein product: CAIRRSGDSTDTQYF.

The chain has TRBV3-1 and TRBJ1-2, with D perhaps TRBD1 (5 bases). V lost 4 bases and J lost 2, with 8 bases in between. The germline CDR1 and CDR2 sequences are LGHDT and YNNKEL (reference sequence). The CDR3 consists of 13 residues. CDR3 sequence: CASSRWTNYGYTF. As DNA, the CDR3 is TGTGCCAGCAGCCGGTGGACAAACTATGGCTACACCTTC.

This rearrangement joins TRBV20-1 to TRBJ2-5; a weak D match, TRBD1 (6 bases). This CDR3 has 12 residues. The germline V and J ends were trimmed by 4 bases and 5 bases, with 11 bases remaining between them. The germline gives CDR1 DFQATT, CDR2 SNEGSKA (reference sequence). The CDR3 sequence is CSATPQGETQYF. CDR3 DNA sequence: TGCAGTGCTACTCCCCAGGGGGAGACCCAGTACTTC.

This clonotype appeared many times. The chain links TRBV7-6 to TRBJ2-5; 10 nucleotides agree with TRBD2. V shed 1 base and J 2 bases; nucleotides not matched to a gene: 7. The germline CDR1 and CDR2 sequences are SGHVS and FNYEAQ. This CDR3 is 17 amino acids long. DNA of the CDR3: TGTGCCAGCAGCTTAGATTTGTCAGCGGGGGGGCAAGAGACCCAGTACTTC. Translating gives CASSLDLSAGGQETQYF.

This clonotype was detected ten times or more. The chain links TRBV5-1 to TRBJ1-1; 7 positions agree with TRBD1. CDR1 is SGHRS, CDR2 YFSETQ, per germline. Trimming at V came to 4 bases and at J to 0 bases, leaving 3 bases not matched to a gene. This CDR3 has 14 amino acids. DNA of the CDR3: TGCGCCAGCAGCGTGGGACAGTTGAACACTGAAGCTTTCTTT. Its protein is CASSVGQLNTEAFF.

This clonotype was observed many times. The V call is TRBV29-1, the J call TRBJ1-3, with no clear D. Germline values: CDR1 SQVTM, CDR2 ANQGSEA. Deletions cut 2 bases from V and 0 bases from J, with 2 bases between. CDR3 length equals 12 residues. The CDR3 here is CSVELSGNTIYF. CDR3 sequence (DNA): TGCAGCGTTGAACTCTCTGGAAACACCATATATTTT.

Many counts were recorded for this clonotype. The CDR3 DNA reads TGCGCCAGCAGCTTGGAGAGCCGGGGAACAGCCAAAAACATTCAGTACTTC. This encodes CASSLESRGTAKNIQYF. This chain joins TRBV5-1 and TRBJ2-4, with D perhaps TRBD2 (5 bases). CDR1 is SGHRS and CDR2 is YFSETQ in the germline V gene. Deletions cut 0 bases from V and 0 bases from J, with 13 bases between. The CDR3 covers 17 residues.

The chain employs TRBV9 and TRBJ1-5; D is unclear. The CDR3 loop spans 14 amino acids. From germline, CDR1 is SGDLS and CDR2 YYNGEE. V lost 2 bases and J lost 3, with 9 bases in between. The CDR3 DNA is TGTGCCAGCAGCGTTGGCGACCACAATCAGCCCCAGCATTTT. Translated: CASSVGDHNQPQHF.

This clonotype showed up just a few times. This chain connects TRBV20-1 to TRBJ2-7; 12 bases are a match to TRBD2. CDR1 and CDR2 from the germline V gene are DFQATT and SNEGSKA (reference sequence). The J segment lost 6 bases and the V segment lost 2 bases, leaving 5 bases of the junction unmatched. The CDR3 is made up of 14 amino acids. The CDR3 loop reads CSARLTSGGGEQYF. CDR3 coding DNA: TGCAGTGCTAGACTGACTAGCGGGGGTGGCGAGCAGTACTTC.

The chain employs TRBV5-1 and TRBJ2-2; D not certain. Germline CDR1 and CDR2: SGHRS and YFSETQ. V gave up 2 bases and J gave up 7 bases, with 9 bases separating them. The CDR3 has 13 residues. DNA of the CDR3: TGCGCCAGCAGCTTTTACCCAAACGGGGAGCTGTTTTTT. Translation: CASSFYPNGELFF. The full variable domain, in which reference TRBV5-1 and TRBJ2-2 provide the parts outside the CDR3, is KAGVTQTPRYLIKTRGQQVTLSCSPISGHRSVSWYQQTPGQGLQFLFEYFSETQRNKGNFPGRFSGRQFSNSRSEMNVSTLELGDSALYLCASSFYPNGELFFGEGSRLTVL.

This chain joins TRBV4-1 and TRBJ2-3; no clear D. The CDR3 runs 12 residues. Germline CDR1 and CDR2: MGHRA and YSYEKL. The ends were cut back, 0 bases at V and 6 bases at J, with 4 bases in the middle. CDR3 amino acids: CASSQDGDTQYF. CDR3 nucleotide sequence: TGCGCCAGCAGCCAAGATGGGGATACGCAGTATTTT.

The sample holds a few counts of this clonotype. J is TRBJ2-1 and V is TRBV20-1, with 7 positions matching TRBD2. CDR1 DFQATT and CDR2 SNEGSKA come from the germline V gene (reference sequence). This CDR3 has 15 amino acids. V shed 1 base, J shed 4 bases, and the junction held 7 bases outside the gene matches. The CDR3 coding sequence is TGCAGTGCTAGAGTCTCTGGGGGGGGTTACAATGAGCAGTTCTTC. Its translation is CSARVSGGGYNEQFF.